Included here is one T cell receptor beta chain sequence, with context. Here immunoSEQ multiplex PCR was the method, and the copy in TCRdb shows in-frame clones only, minus some. The sample has some 65,000 clones, roughly 85% seen once. The sample belongs to a study of OX40 agonist ivuxolimab in advanced cancers. Sequenced material: CD4+ or CD8+ T cells sorted from blood, taken in a trial of the OX40 agonist ivuxolimab. The receptor comes from an adult with an advanced solid tumor such as melanoma, head and neck, liver or kidney cancer.

The CDR3 protein is CASRDEEVLNTEAFF. CDR3 DNA sequence: TGTGCCAGTAGGGATGAGGAGGTGCTGAACACTGAAGCTTTCTTT. V is TRBV19 and J is TRBJ1-1; D not resolved. CDR3 size: 15 residues. CDR1 and CDR2 (germline): LNHDA, SQIVND (reference sequence). V gave up 6 bases and J gave up 0 bases, with 14 bases separating them.